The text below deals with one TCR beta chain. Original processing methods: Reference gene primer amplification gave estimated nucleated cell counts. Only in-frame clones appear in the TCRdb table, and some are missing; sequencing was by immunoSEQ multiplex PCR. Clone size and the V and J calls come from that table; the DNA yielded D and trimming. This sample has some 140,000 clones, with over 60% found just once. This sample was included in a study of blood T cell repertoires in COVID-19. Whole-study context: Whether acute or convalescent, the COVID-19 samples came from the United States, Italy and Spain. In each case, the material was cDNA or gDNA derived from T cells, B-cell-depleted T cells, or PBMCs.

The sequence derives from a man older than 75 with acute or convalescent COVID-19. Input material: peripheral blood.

CDR3 nucleotides: TGTGCCAGTAGCCGAGAGGGGGTCACAGATACGCAGTATTTT. This codes for CASSREGVTDTQYF. This sequence joins TRBV19 and TRBJ2-3, with a possible D match to TRBD1 (6 bases). Germline CDR1 and CDR2: LNHDA and SQIVND (reference sequence). The CDR3 loop spans 14 amino acids. V dropped 6 bases and J dropped 2 bases, with 12 bases sitting between them.